What follows are 24 T cell receptor beta chains derived from one specimen sequenced in a study of blood T cell repertoires in COVID-19. Produced via immunoSEQ multiplex PCR; TCRdb's table is partial and in-frame only. This table holds under 250,000 clones, about 88% found once. Source material: peripheral blood. These TCRs come from a woman between 55 and 75 years old with acute or convalescent COVID-19.

V gene TRBV18 combines with J gene TRBJ2-1, with D perhaps matching TRBD1 (5 bases). CDR3 size: 14 residues. CDR1 is KGHSH, CDR2 LQKENI, per germline. The V end lost 2 bases, the J end lost 4 bases, and 9 bases lay between the germline ends. This chain's CDR3 is CASSPGQGYNEQFF. CDR3 coding DNA: TGTGCCAGCTCACCAGGGCAGGGATACAATGAGCAGTTCTTC.

Turning to this clone: Other DNA sequences in this sample translate to the same CDR3. The V and J genes are TRBV5-1 and TRBJ1-1; weak D call: TRBD1 (5 bases). This CDR3 spans 13 amino acids. V was cut by 2 bases and J by 2 bases, with 7 bases left in between. Germline V lookup: CDR1 SGHRS, CDR2 YFSETQ. The CDR3 region has the DNA TGCGCCAGCAGCTTCCAGGGTAACACTGAAGCTTTCTTT. Its protein is CASSFQGNTEAFF.

The chain links TRBV18 to TRBJ2-7; TRBD1 matches 11 bases. Germline CDR1 and CDR2: KGHSH and LQKENI. V lost 3 bases to trimming and J lost 4 bases; unmatched junction nucleotides: 5. The CDR3 is 15 amino acids. The CDR3 loop reads CASSPIGQGAYEQYF. The CDR3 DNA reads as TGTGCCAGCTCACCTATAGGACAGGGGGCATACGAGCAGTACTTC.

V is TRBV5-1 and J is TRBJ1-6; 7 bases match TRBD1. CDR3 length: 15 residues. Germline CDR1 and CDR2: SGHRS and YFSETQ. V shed 4 bases, J shed 5 bases, and the junction held 6 bases outside the gene matches. The CDR3 sequence: CASSGGQANNSPLHF. For the CDR3, the DNA is TGCGCCAGCAGCGGAGGACAGGCGAATAATTCACCCCTCCACTTT.

This rearrangement joins TRBV10-3 to TRBJ2-3; D is possibly TRBD2 (7 bases). The CDR3 spans 14 residues. The germline V gene encodes CDR1 ENHRY and CDR2 SYGVKD. V lost 6 bases to trimming and J lost 6 bases, with 16 bases between them. The CDR3 DNA reads as TGTGCCATCAGAAAGGACGGCGGGGGCGATACGCAGTATTTT. Protein product: CAIRKDGGGDTQYF.

The chain is built from TRBV11-3 and TRBJ2-1; 10 bases are shared with TRBD1. Trimming removed 1 base from V and 5 bases from J; junction bases left unmatched: 5. Germline V gives CDR1 SGHNT, CDR2 YENEEA. This CDR3 contains 16 residues. The CDR3 sequence is CASSLGGQGRNNEQFF. For the CDR3, the DNA is TGTGCCAGCAGCTTAGGGGGACAGGGGCGAAACAATGAGCAGTTCTTC. The entire variable domain, with the rest obtained from reference TRBV11-3 and TRBJ2-1, is as follows: EAGVVQSPRYKIIEKKQPVAFWCNPISGHNTLYWYLQNLGQGPELLIRYENEEAVDDSQLPKDRFSAERLKGVDSTLKIQPAELGDSAVYLCASSLGGQGRNNEQFFGPGTRLTVL.

The chain uses TRBV3-1 (or the pseudogene TRBV3-2) and TRBJ1-2; tentative D call: TRBD1 (6 bases). Germline CDR1 is LGHDT and CDR2 is YNNKEL (reference sequence). The CDR3 spans 17 residues. Trimming pared 0 bases from V and 4 bases from J, leaving 18 bases between. The CDR3 DNA follows: TGTGCCAGCAGCCAAGATTCGGCGGGGGCCCGGGGCTATGGCTACACCTTC. This translates into CASSQDSAGARGYGYTF.

The chain carries TRBV27 and TRBJ2-5, with D possibly matching TRBD2 (5 bases). Germline V CDR1 and CDR2: MNHEY, SMNVEV (reference sequence). Between the trimmed V and J ends, which lost 2 bases and 5 bases, there was a span of 12 bases. This CDR3 has 14 amino acids. CDR3 residues: CASSLGGEAETQYF. The DNA for the CDR3 is TGTGCCAGCAGTTTAGGAGGCGAGGCGGAGACCCAGTACTTC.

Remarks on this clone: One junction end disagrees with the germline gene, perhaps due to a read error. This chain joins TRBV7-2 and TRBJ2-7; D is possibly TRBD2 (6 bases). This CDR3 comprises 11 residues. Germline V gene sequence: CDR1 SGHTA, CDR2 FQGNSA. The CDR3 region is CASSLIGGPHF. The CDR3 DNA sequence: TGTGCCAGCAGCTTGATCGGAGGGCCTCACTTC.

The chain joins TRBV6-2 or TRBV6-3 to TRBJ1-4; D gene uncertain. V lost 5 bases and J lost 6, with 19 bases in between. Germline lookup yields CDR1 MNHEY and CDR2 SVGEGT. The CDR3 runs 16 residues. The CDR3 DNA reads as TGTGCCAGCAGTCCCTCGCGGAGGTGGACGGATGAAAAACTGTTTTTT. As protein: CASSPSRRWTDEKLFF.

J is TRBJ1-2 and V is TRBV27, with D unclear. V dropped 10 bases and J dropped 2 bases, with 17 bases sitting between them. This CDR3 region has 14 residues. The germline CDR1 and CDR2 sequences are MNHEY and SMNVEV (reference sequence). The CDR3 DNA reads TGTGCCACCTCCACCGGGTATGAAAACTATGGCTACACCTTC. The encoded protein is CATSTGYENYGYTF.

The rearrangement uses TRBV11-2 and TRBJ2-1; D remains ambiguous. The CDR3 sequence is 14 residues long. Looked up from germline, CDR1 is SGHAT and CDR2 is FQNNGV. The ends were cut back, 3 bases at V and 8 bases at J, with 14 bases in the middle. The CDR3 protein is CASSFAIERDEQFF. CDR3 bases: TGTGCCAGCAGCTTCGCGATCGAACGGGATGAGCAGTTCTTC.

V is TRBV6-1 and J is TRBJ1-2; 8 bases map to TRBD1. Germline V gene data show CDR1 as MNHNS and CDR2 as SASEGT. V dropped 2 bases and J dropped 3; count of bases not matched to a gene: 5. CDR3 size: 15 residues. The CDR3: CASSEIAGGYYGYTF. The CDR3, as DNA: TGTGCCAGCAGTGAAATCGCAGGGGGCTACTATGGCTACACCTTC.

The chain combines TRBV5-1 with TRBJ2-7; a possible D gene is TRBD1 (5 bases). V was clipped by 2 bases and J by 0 bases, with 9 bases between them. CDR3 length equals 14 residues. Germline V gives CDR1 SGHRS, CDR2 YFSETQ. CDR3 in amino acids: CASSFADSSYEQYF. In DNA, the CDR3 is TGCGCCAGCAGCTTTGCCGACAGCTCCTACGAGCAGTACTTC.

The gene calls are TRBV3-1 (or the pseudogene TRBV3-2) and TRBJ1-1; D might be TRBD1 (6 bases). The V gene lost 0 bases and the J gene lost 1 base, with 9 bases spanning the gap. Germline V CDR1 and CDR2: LGHDT, YNNKEL (reference sequence). This CDR3 comprises 15 residues. The CDR3 loop is CASSQDGGANTEAFF. CDR3 DNA sequence: TGTGCCAGCAGCCAAGATGGGGGGGCGAACACTGAAGCTTTCTTT.

The V gene is TRBV19, the J gene TRBJ1-3; TRBD1 aligns across 8 bases. CDR3 length: 17 residues. Germline loops: CDR1 LNHDA, CDR2 SQIVND (reference sequence). The V and J ends lost 4 bases and 0 bases, in that order; junction bases with no gene match: 8. The CDR3 spells CASSSPGQASSGNTIYF. The CDR3 bases are TGTGCCAGTAGTAGCCCGGGACAGGCCAGCTCTGGAAACACCATATATTTT.

This clone was seen just once. This chain uses TRBV5-1 with TRBJ1-1; possibly TRBD1 for D (6 bases). Trimming left V 3 bases short and J 4 bases short, with 10 bases between. The CDR3 loop spans 13 amino acids. From germline, CDR1 is SGHRS and CDR2 YFSETQ. DNA for the CDR3: TGCGCCAGCAGCTACCAGGGGACCACTGAAGCTTTCTTT. Protein sequence: CASSYQGTTEAFF.

The chain recombines TRBV27 with TRBJ2-7, with D possibly TRBD1 on 6 matching bases. The CDR3 loop spans 13 amino acids. CDR1 MNHEY and CDR2 SMNVEV come from the germline V gene (reference sequence). The V end was cut by 3 bases, the J end by 7 bases, with 13 bases between. CDR3 amino acids: CASSFRRGGEQYF. The CDR3 DNA sequence: TGTGCCAGCAGTTTCCGCAGGGGTGGGGAGCAGTACTTC.

The chain couples TRBV2 to TRBJ2-7; tentatively, D is TRBD2 (6 bases). CDR3 length: 13 amino acids. Trimming left V 6 bases short and J 3 bases short, with 12 bases between. Looked up from germline, CDR1 is SNHLY and CDR2 is FYNNEI. The CDR3 coding sequence is TGTGCCAGCAGAAGGGACTGGAACTACGAGCAGTACTTC. Translating it yields CASRRDWNYEQYF.

This clone was detected only once. Written as DNA, the CDR3 is TGTGCCAGCAGCTTAGATCGAGGTGGGACAGGGGACAACTATGGCTACACCTTC. Amino acids: CASSLDRGGTGDNYGYTF. The V call is TRBV11-2, the J call TRBJ1-2; 10 nucleotides line up with TRBD1. The germline gives CDR1 SGHAT, CDR2 FQNNGV. Trimming at V came to 0 bases and at J to 2 bases, leaving 9 bases not matched to a gene. The CDR3 covers 18 residues.

Remarks on this clone: Germline is not matched at one junction end, which may reflect a read error. J is TRBJ2-1 and V is TRBV11-2; TRBD2 is a possible D gene (7 bases). The CDR3 is made up of 14 amino acids. From germline, CDR1 is SGHAT and CDR2 FQNNGV. CDR3 residues: CASSVEGGRNQQFF. In nucleotides, the CDR3 is TGTGCCAGCAGCGTAGAGGGGGGGCGTAATCAGCAGTTCTTC.

This chain uses TRBV3-1 (or the pseudogene TRBV3-2) with TRBJ2-2; tentative D call: TRBD2 (5 bases). Germline-derived CDR1 and CDR2 are LGHDT and YNNKEL (reference sequence). This CDR3 is built from 15 residues. Trimming took off 3 bases at V and 5 bases at J, with 13 bases between the two ends. DNA of the CDR3: TGTGCCAGCAGCCAGTACGGGATGGGGACCGGGGAGCTGTTTTTT. Residues: CASSQYGMGTGELFF.

The chain uses TRBV28 and TRBJ2-1, with D possibly being TRBD2 (7 bases). The CDR3 length is 15 residues. Germline V lookup: CDR1 MDHEN, CDR2 SYDVKM. The V end lost 2 bases, the J end lost 4 bases, and 12 bases lay between the germline ends. CDR3: CASSLQGGGYNEQFF. The CDR3 DNA follows: TGTGCCAGCAGTTTACAAGGGGGAGGGTACAATGAGCAGTTCTTC.

The chain joins TRBV5-4 to TRBJ2-1; 10 bases align to TRBD2. There are 15 residues in the CDR3. Trimming took 2 bases from V and 7 from J; bases not matched to a gene: 6. Germline V gene lookup returns CDR1 SGHNT and CDR2 YYREEE (reference sequence). The CDR3: CASSLLAGGTNEQFF. The CDR3 bases are TGTGCCAGCAGCTTATTAGCGGGAGGTACGAATGAGCAGTTCTTC.